A single sample is the source of the 18 T cell receptor beta chains below, sequenced in a study of Ad26.COV2.S vaccination and SARS-CoV-2 variants. Assay used: immunoSEQ multiplex PCR; TCRdb lists only in-frame clones, some missing. The sample yields over 400,000 clones, less than 95% seen once. As to treatment: about 20 received Ad26.COV2.S at low or high dose, single or two shots; about 5 received placebo; per-sample allocation not given. Specimen acquisition occurred on day 63 following the initial vaccine or placebo injection. Sample: peripheral blood, taken in a trial of Ad26.COV2.S vaccine versus placebo. These receptors all come from a person aged 18-65 years who received the Ad26.COV2.S COVID-19 vaccine or a placebo.

In its sample, this clone was seen once. The chain couples TRBV3-1 (or the pseudogene TRBV3-2) to TRBJ2-7, with 11 bases that match TRBD2. Germline CDR1 and CDR2: LGHDT and YNNKEL (reference sequence). The CDR3 extends over 16 amino acids. J was trimmed by 4 bases and V by 4 bases; bases with no gene match: 9. CDR3 nucleotide sequence: TGTGCCAGCAGCCCTTTGACTAGCGGGATCTCGTACGAGCAGTACTTC. It translates to CASSPLTSGISYEQYF.

This sequence joins TRBV28 and TRBJ2-7, with 14 nucleotides matching TRBD2. Trimming at V came to 5 bases and at J to 6 bases, leaving 0 bases not matched to a gene. Germline assignment: CDR1 MDHEN and CDR2 SYDVKM. The CDR3 length is 13 residues. The CDR3 reads CASSGLAGGEQYF. Written as DNA, the CDR3 is TGTGCCAGCAGTGGACTAGCGGGAGGCGAGCAGTACTTC.

As regards this clone: The sample carries other DNA sequences with the same CDR3. The chain has TRBV5-6 and TRBJ2-7; D is uncertain. V was trimmed by 0 bases and J by 2 bases, leaving 6 bases between them. Germline assignment: CDR1 SGHDT and CDR2 YYEEEE. The CDR3 extends over 13 amino acids. The CDR3 sequence: CASSLGGTYEQYF. Here the CDR3 DNA reads TGTGCCAGCAGCTTGGGGGGAACCTACGAGCAGTACTTC.

This clone appeared once. The rearrangement links TRBV24-1 to TRBJ2-6; D not resolved. Trimming cost V 4 bases and J 4 bases, with 10 bases left between them. Germline values: CDR1 KGHDR, CDR2 SFDVKD. The CDR3 sequence is 15 residues long. Here the CDR3 reads CATSDPGFGANVLTF. The DNA of the CDR3 is TGTGCCACCAGTGACCCAGGCTTCGGGGCCAACGTCCTGACTTTC.

The chain uses TRBV2 and TRBJ1-5, with no clear D. CDR3 size: 14 residues. Trimming pared 4 bases from V and 0 bases from J, leaving 7 bases between. Germline CDR1 is SNHLY and CDR2 is FYNNEI. This chain's CDR3 is CASSVGLSNQPQHF. CDR3 coding DNA: TGTGCCAGCAGTGTGGGCCTTAGCAATCAGCCCCAGCATTTT.

This clone was detected once. The gene calls are TRBV5-4 and TRBJ2-7; unclear D gene. The CDR3 runs 14 residues. Trimming took 0 bases from V and 4 from J, leaving 11 bases between them. Germline CDR1 and CDR2: SGHNT and YYREEE (reference sequence). Here the CDR3 reads CASSLGEGRYEQYF. DNA of the CDR3: TGTGCCAGCAGCTTGGGGGAAGGGCGGTACGAGCAGTACTTC.

V and J are TRBV18 and TRBJ2-1, with D possibly matching TRBD2 (5 bases). Germline V gene lookup returns CDR1 KGHSH and CDR2 LQKENI. The ends were cut back, 3 bases at V and 6 bases at J, with 18 bases in the middle. The CDR3 runs to 16 residues. CDR3 residues: CASSPLLDSPINEQFF. CDR3 bases: TGTGCCAGCTCACCCCTATTGGACTCCCCCATCAATGAGCAGTTCTTC. The whole variable domain, remainder taken from reference TRBV18 and TRBJ2-1, is NAGVMQNPRHLVRRRGQEARLRCSPMKGHSHVYWYRQLPEEGLKFMVYLQKENIIDESGMPKERFSAEFPKEGPSILRIQQVVRGDSAAYFCASSPLLDSPINEQFFGPGTRLTVL.

The gene calls are TRBV7-9 and TRBJ2-7; D possibly uses TRBD1 or TRBD2 (5 bases each). Germline V gene data show CDR1 as SEHNR and CDR2 as FQNEAQ (reference sequence). The V end was cut by 8 bases, the J end by 5 bases, with 13 bases between. This CDR3 spans 12 amino acids. DNA of the CDR3: TGTGCCAGCGAATCGGGACGGGACGAGCAGTACTTC. Its translation is CASESGRDEQYF. Full variable domain (rest looked up from reference TRBV7-9 and TRBJ2-7): DTGVSQNPRHKITKRGQNVTFRCDPISEHNRLYWYRQTLGQGPEFLTYFQNEAQLEKSRLLSDRFSAERPKGSFSTLEIQRTEQGDSAMYLCASESGRDEQYFGPGTRLTVT.

About this clone: Other DNA sequences in the same sample also yield this CDR3. The V gene is TRBV9, the J gene TRBJ2-2; D is uncertain. Trimming removed 2 bases at V and 0 bases at J, with 5 bases between. The CDR3 has 14 residues. Germline V gene data show CDR1 as SGDLS and CDR2 as YYNGEE. CDR3 region: CASSVVANTGELFF. Here the CDR3 DNA reads TGTGCCAGCAGCGTTGTTGCGAACACCGGGGAGCTGTTTTTT.

The chain is built from TRBV7-8 and TRBJ2-5; D ambiguous. The CDR3 consists of 13 residues. Germline CDR1 is SGHVS and CDR2 is FQNEAQ. Trimming cost V 2 bases and J 5 bases, with 9 bases left between them. The DNA for the CDR3 is TGTGCCAGCAGCTTATCTGTCGTGGAGACCCAGTACTTC. Protein: CASSLSVVETQYF.

The genes are TRBV4-2 and TRBJ2-5; 7 nucleotides line up with TRBD1. V was clipped by 0 bases and J by 2 bases; unmatched bases: 6. The germline V gene encodes CDR1 LGHNA and CDR2 YNFKEQ. This CDR3 is 16 amino acids long. CDR3: CASSQDPDRRQETQYF. CDR3 nucleotide sequence: TGTGCCAGCAGCCAAGATCCGGACAGGAGGCAAGAGACCCAGTACTTC.

To note about this clone: Different DNA sequences within this sample yield the same CDR3. The chain combines TRBV5-8 with TRBJ2-7; tentative D call: TRBD1 (6 bases). Trimming took off 2 bases at V and 1 base at J, with 10 bases between the two ends. Germline V gene lookup returns CDR1 SGHTS and CDR2 YDEGEE. The length of the CDR3 is 14 residues. The CDR3 nucleotides read TGTGCCAGCAGCTTCAGGGGCCCTTCCTACGAGCAGTACTTC. Translated, it gives CASSFRGPSYEQYF. Complete variable domain (other parts from reference TRBV5-8 and TRBJ2-7): EAGVTQSPTHLIKTRGQQATLRCSPISGHTSVYWYQQALGLGLQFLLWYDEGEERNRGNFPPRFSGRQFPNYSSELNVNALELEDSALYLCASSFRGPSYEQYFGPGTRLTVT.

This chain links TRBV6-2 or TRBV6-3 with TRBJ1-3; the match to TRBD1 covers 7 bases. CDR3 size: 15 residues. V lost 5 bases and J lost 4; bases outside the gene matches: 8. Germline V CDR1 and CDR2: MNHEY, SVGEGT. CDR3 residues: CASSRDSLSGNTIYF. The CDR3, as DNA: TGTGCCAGCAGTCGGGACAGTCTAAGCGGAAACACCATATATTTT.

The chain couples TRBV7-3 to TRBJ2-3, with D unresolved. This CDR3 region has 14 residues. Germline-derived CDR1 and CDR2 are SGHTA and FQGTGA. V dropped 8 bases and J dropped 4 bases, with 16 bases sitting between them. Here the CDR3 DNA reads TGTGCCAGCTCCAAAACCCCCAGGTCAGATACGCAGTATTTT. Translation gives CASSKTPRSDTQYF. The complete variable domain, with remaining parts taken from reference TRBV7-3 and TRBJ2-3, reads GAGVSQTPSNKVTEKGKYVELRCDPISGHTALYWYRQSLGQGPEFLIYFQGTGAADDSGLPNDRFFAVRPEGSVSTLKIQRTERGDSAVYLCASSKTPRSDTQYFGPGTRLTVL.

The chain couples TRBV11-3 to TRBJ2-2; the D gene is possibly TRBD2 (5 bases). Trimming took 5 bases from V and 2 from J, leaving 12 bases between them. The CDR3 has 15 residues. Germline V gene lookup returns CDR1 SGHNT and CDR2 YENEEA. The CDR3 DNA is TGTGCCAGCAGCCCCCGCGCGGGTAACACCGGGGAGCTGTTTTTT. Translated: CASSPRAGNTGELFF.

V gene TRBV20-1 combines with J gene TRBJ2-1; D gene uncertain. Germline assignment: CDR1 DFQATT and CDR2 SNEGSKA (reference sequence). The V gene lost 6 bases and the J gene lost 1 base, with 16 bases spanning the gap. This CDR3 comprises 15 residues. The CDR3 region has the DNA TGCAGTGCGAGTGTCCGAGTCCTATCCTACAATGAGCAGTTCTTC. This sequence encodes CSASVRVLSYNEQFF.

This chain joins TRBV7-8 and TRBJ1-4, with 7 bases identical to TRBD1. V gave up 5 bases and J gave up 2 bases; unmatched junction bases: 2. CDR1 and CDR2 from the germline V gene are SGHVS and FQNEAQ. The CDR3 runs 14 residues. The DNA of the CDR3 is TGTGCCAGCAGCGCAGGGGGGACTAATGAAAAACTGTTTTTT. This translates into CASSAGGTNEKLFF.

This clone was counted a single time. The rearrangement joins TRBV9 to TRBJ2-7, with 8 bases identical to TRBD1. Germline V gives CDR1 SGDLS, CDR2 YYNGEE. This CDR3 contains 15 residues. The ends lost 1 base at V and 2 bases at J; junction bases unmatched: 5. The chain's CDR3 is CASSVSGGLTYEQYF. The CDR3 bases are TGTGCCAGCAGCGTATCAGGGGGCCTAACCTACGAGCAGTACTTC.